These 20 T cell receptor beta chains were sequenced from one sample in a study of brain T cells in children with intractable seizures. Clones were sequenced by immunoSEQ multiplex PCR, and TCRdb holds only the in-frame ones, with some missing. Among 70,000 to 90,000 clones listed, approximately 94% were seen once. The starting material was peripheral blood, obtained at surgery. The receptors were sampled from a boy under two years old with tuberous sclerosis and intractable seizures.

The chain employs TRBV7-2 and TRBJ2-2; unclear D gene. The CDR3 consists of 14 residues. V gave up 5 bases and J gave up 4 bases, with 11 bases separating them. CDR1 and CDR2 from the germline V gene are SGHTA and FQGNSA. This chain's CDR3 is CASSLPWGTGELFF. Here the CDR3 DNA reads TGTGCCAGCAGCCTGCCGTGGGGCACCGGGGAGCTGTTTTTT.

CDR3 sequence reads: CASSELVGTGVRETQYF. CDR3 in DNA: TGTGCCAGCAGTGAGCTGGTGGGGACAGGGGTGCGGGAGACCCAGTACTTC. V usage is TRBV6-1 and J usage is TRBJ2-5, with TRBD1 matching over 10 bases. Trimming removed 3 bases from V and 5 bases from J; junction bases left unmatched: 12. Germline loops: CDR1 MNHNS, CDR2 SASEGT. The CDR3 is made up of 17 amino acids.

This clone has just one count. Other nucleotide sequences in the sample specify the same CDR3. The chain recombines TRBV6-1 with TRBJ2-1, with TRBD1 matching over 7 bases. V was clipped by 2 bases and J by 3 bases; unmatched bases: 1. The CDR3 runs 14 residues. CDR1 and CDR2 from the germline V gene are MNHNS and SASEGT. CDR3 bases: TGTGCCAGCAGTGAATCAGGGGGCTACAATGAGCAGTTCTTC. The encoded protein is CASSESGGYNEQFF.

The chain has TRBV3-1 (or the pseudogene TRBV3-2) and TRBJ2-1, with 16 bases matching TRBD2. The CDR3 length is 22 residues. The germline CDR1 and CDR2 sequences are LGHDT and YNNKEL (reference sequence). After removal of 7 bases from V and 0 bases from J, the junction contained 18 bases not matched to a gene. CDR3 nucleotide sequence: TGTGCCAGCACCCGGGACAGGGGGACTAGCGGGAGGGCCAGGAGCTCCTACAATGAGCAGTTCTTC. Protein sequence: CASTRDRGTSGRARSSYNEQFF.

The V and J genes are TRBV30 and TRBJ2-7; TRBD2 matches 9 bases. CDR1 GTSNPN and CDR2 SVGIG come from the germline V gene (reference sequence). V was pared by 4 bases and J by 7 bases, with 11 bases of the junction left unmatched. The CDR3 consists of 14 residues. The CDR3 protein is CAWTKTSGHGEQYF. Written as DNA, the CDR3 is TGTGCCTGGACCAAGACTAGCGGTCACGGGGAGCAGTACTTC.

This clone was observed once. V gene TRBV3-1 (or the pseudogene TRBV3-2) combines with J gene TRBJ2-3; 9 nucleotides line up with TRBD2. V shed 2 bases, J shed 1 base, and the junction held 10 bases outside the gene matches. Germline V gene lookup returns CDR1 LGHDT and CDR2 YNNKEL (reference sequence). CDR3 length equals 18 residues. This chain's CDR3 is CASSQLAGDIVGTDTQYF. The DNA of the CDR3 is TGTGCCAGCAGCCAATTAGCGGGAGATATTGTTGGCACAGATACGCAGTATTTT.

The rearrangement joins TRBV28 to TRBJ1-1; D unclear. The CDR3 spans 15 residues. Germline V CDR1 and CDR2: MDHEN, SYDVKM. V was clipped by 3 bases and J by 5 bases, with 16 bases between them. The CDR3 coding sequence is TGTGCCAGCAGTTTTCTGCCTCGCGAAGGGACTGAAGCTTTCTTT. It is translated as CASSFLPREGTEAFF. The variable domain in full, completed from reference TRBV28 and TRBJ1-1, reads DVKVTQSSRYLVKRTGEKVFLECVQDMDHENMFWYRQDPGLGLRLIYFSYDVKMKEKGDIPEGYSVSREKKERFSLILESASTNQTSMYLCASSFLPREGTEAFFGQGTRLTVV.

Remarks on this clone: In the same sample, other DNA sequences code for this CDR3. This chain joins TRBV5-1 and TRBJ1-1; maybe TRBD1 (5 bases). The CDR3 is 13 amino acids. The germline gives CDR1 SGHRS, CDR2 YFSETQ. The V and J ends lost 0 bases and 3 bases respectively, with 6 bases between them. CDR3 region: CASSLVGDTEAFF. The CDR3, as DNA: TGCGCCAGCAGCTTGGTGGGGGACACTGAAGCTTTCTTT.

V usage is TRBV19 and J usage is TRBJ2-3; 11 bases align to TRBD2. The CDR3 length is 16 residues. The V and J ends lost 2 bases and 0 bases, in that order; junction bases with no gene match: 1. Germline lookup yields CDR1 LNHDA and CDR2 SQIVND (reference sequence). In DNA, the CDR3 is TGTGCCAGTAGTATAAGACTAGCGGGGAGCACAGATACGCAGTATTTT. This translates into CASSIRLAGSTDTQYF.

The rearrangement links TRBV5-4 to TRBJ2-7; 9 nucleotides match TRBD1. CDR3 length: 15 amino acids. V trimming: 3 bases; J trimming: 0 bases; junction bases outside the gene matches: 4. The germline V gene has CDR1 SGHNT and CDR2 YYREEE (reference sequence). CDR3 coding DNA: TGTGCCAGCAGCTCGGGGACAGGGAGCTCCTACGAGCAGTACTTC. Translated: CASSSGTGSSYEQYF.

The gene calls are TRBV14 and TRBJ1-1; unclear D gene. Per germline, CDR1 SGHDN and CDR2 FVKESK. The V end lost 0 bases, the J end lost 5 bases, and 22 bases lay between the germline ends. This CDR3 has 18 residues. DNA for the CDR3: TGTGCCAGCAGCCAAGAGGGGAGAAACGACCGGACGAAGACTGAAGCTTTCTTT. This gives the protein CASSQEGRNDRTKTEAFF. The full variable domain, completed using reference TRBV14 and TRBJ1-1, is EAGVTQFPSHSVIEKGQTVTLRCDPISGHDNLYWYRRVMGKEIKFLLHFVKESKQDESGMPNNRFLAERTGGTYSTLKVQPAELEDSGVYFCASSQEGRNDRTKTEAFFGQGTRLTVV.

This chain uses TRBV2 with TRBJ2-1; D perhaps matches TRBD2 (5 bases). The germline V and J ends were trimmed by 6 bases and 12 bases, with 12 bases remaining between them. Germline CDR1 is SNHLY and CDR2 is FYNNEI. CDR3 length: 11 amino acids. In DNA, the CDR3 is TGTGCCAGCAGCGGACTCGCCATGCAGTTCTTC. Protein sequence: CASSGLAMQFF.

This chain links TRBV18 with TRBJ2-7, with 10 nucleotides matching TRBD2. Germline V gives CDR1 KGHSH, CDR2 LQKENI. CDR3 length equals 14 residues. With V trimmed by 3 bases and J by 7 bases, 6 bases remained unmatched. The CDR3 region is CASSPLAGDGEQYF. For the CDR3, the DNA is TGTGCCAGCTCACCCCTAGCGGGAGACGGTGAGCAGTACTTC.

The chain employs TRBV6-5 and TRBJ1-5; D unclear. Deletions cut 8 bases from V and 2 bases from J, with 10 bases between. Germline lookup yields CDR1 MNHEY and CDR2 SVGAGI. CDR3 length: 13 amino acids. The CDR3 reads CASCEQGNQPQHF. In DNA form, the CDR3 reads TGTGCCAGCTGCGAGCAGGGCAATCAGCCCCAGCATTTT.

V usage is TRBV2 and J usage is TRBJ2-7; the D gene could be TRBD1 or TRBD2 (5 bases each). The CDR3 spans 12 residues. Germline CDR1 reads SNHLY; CDR2 reads FYNNEI. Trimming removed 8 bases at V and 2 bases at J, with 10 bases between. The CDR3 is CASEGTTYEQYF. Written as DNA, the CDR3 is TGTGCCAGCGAGGGGACGACCTACGAGCAGTACTTC.

The chain links TRBV7-6 to TRBJ2-1; 8 bases agree with TRBD2. The V gene's germline CDR1 is SGHVS and CDR2 FNYEAQ. V trimming: 5 bases; J trimming: 6 bases; junction bases outside the gene matches: 9. CDR3 size: 15 residues. CDR3 protein: CASSLSGNPINEQFF. The CDR3 coding sequence is TGTGCCAGCAGCCTTAGCGGGAACCCTATCAATGAGCAGTTCTTC.

The chain is built from TRBV2 and TRBJ1-5; no clear D. This CDR3 comprises 14 residues. CDR1 is SNHLY, CDR2 FYNNEI, per germline. The V end lost 3 bases, the J end lost 3 bases, and 9 bases lay between the germline ends. This CDR3 is CASSERQANQPQHF. In nucleotides, the CDR3 is TGTGCCAGCAGTGAGAGGCAGGCCAATCAGCCCCAGCATTTT.

This clone was counted a single time. The V and J genes are TRBV29-1 and TRBJ1-2; 11 nucleotides match TRBD1. Trimming at V came to 6 bases and at J to 0 bases, leaving 9 bases not matched to a gene. The CDR3 has 16 residues. Germline V CDR1 and CDR2: SQVTM, ANQGSEA. The CDR3 loop is CSVSGTGGIANYGYTF. The DNA of the CDR3 is TGCAGCGTCTCCGGGACAGGGGGTATAGCTAACTATGGCTACACCTTC.

The chain employs TRBV7-2 and TRBJ1-5; D is perhaps TRBD1 (5 bases). The CDR3 has 13 residues. V lost 1 base and J lost 9, with 10 bases in between. From germline, CDR1 is SGHTA and CDR2 FQGNSA. The chain's CDR3 is CASSLEGSRPQHF. The CDR3 DNA follows: TGTGCCAGCAGCTTAGAGGGGTCTAGGCCCCAGCATTTT.

This sequence joins TRBV27 and TRBJ1-1, with D possibly TRBD1 on 5 matching bases. The CDR3 is 16 amino acids. Germline V gene data show CDR1 as MNHEY and CDR2 as SMNVEV (reference sequence). The V end lost 4 bases, the J end lost 1 base, and 16 bases lay between the germline ends. CDR3 region: CASSSSGWQGNTEAFF. For the CDR3, the DNA is TGTGCCAGCAGTTCCTCGGGATGGCAGGGGAACACTGAAGCTTTCTTT.